One and the same sample provided the 32 T cell receptor beta chains below, sequenced in a study of cytomegalovirus exposure and HLA in healthy donors. It was with 60 Vbeta and 13 Jbeta primers that the PCR ran. Profiled with immunoSEQ multiplex PCR; TCRdb holds only in-frame clones, not every one. The listing contains under 130,000 clones. Sequencing input: PBMCs. The receptors stem from a man in his forties or fifties in good health and CMV-seronegative.

V is TRBV10-1 and J is TRBJ1-6; weak D call: TRBD1 (5 bases). CDR3 length: 14 amino acids. Germline loops: CDR1 WNHNN, CDR2 SYGVQD (reference sequence). Trimming removed 0 bases from V and 7 bases from J, with 7 bases in between. The CDR3 sequence is CASSESGPNSPLHF. DNA of the CDR3: TGCGCCAGCAGTGAGTCGGGGCCGAATTCACCCCTCCACTTT.

The V gene is TRBV11-3, the J gene TRBJ2-7; TRBD2 matches at 8 bases. The CDR3 has 14 amino acids. The germline CDR1 and CDR2 sequences are SGHNT and YENEEA. The junction had 0 bases not matched to a gene; V was cut back by 1 base and J by 1 base. CDR3 protein: CASSLAGGSYEQYF. As DNA, the CDR3 is TGTGCCAGCAGCTTAGCGGGAGGGTCCTACGAGCAGTACTTC.

V usage is TRBV5-1 and J usage is TRBJ1-1, with a possible D match to TRBD1 (5 bases). The germline V and J ends were trimmed by 1 base and 2 bases, with 9 bases remaining between them. The CDR3 contains 14 residues. Germline loops: CDR1 SGHRS, CDR2 YFSETQ. The CDR3: CASSLSQGNTEAFF. CDR3 DNA: TGCGCCAGCAGCTTGAGTCAGGGAAACACTGAAGCTTTCTTT.

This chain links TRBV4-3 with TRBJ1-1, with D uncertain. Trimming pared 4 bases from V and 5 bases from J, leaving 11 bases between. Germline assignment: CDR1 LGHNA and CDR2 YSLEER. The CDR3 contains 13 residues. As DNA, the CDR3 is TGCGCCAGCAGCCCCAAGCCCGCAACTGAAGCTTTCTTT. It translates to CASSPKPATEAFF.

The chain combines TRBV6-1 with TRBJ2-3; D is possibly TRBD2 (5 bases). Trimming took off 8 bases at V and 5 bases at J, with 11 bases between the two ends. The CDR3 length is 12 residues. Germline values: CDR1 MNHNS, CDR2 SASEGT. The DNA for the CDR3 is TGTGCCAGCGGTGGTGGAGGAGATACGCAGTATTTT. This sequence encodes CASGGGGDTQYF.

The chain joins TRBV5-1 to TRBJ1-3; TRBD1 agrees at 7 bases. Germline CDR1 and CDR2: SGHRS and YFSETQ. The CDR3 runs to 16 residues. Trimming at V came to 0 bases and at J to 0 bases, leaving 3 bases not matched to a gene. The chain's CDR3 is CASSLAAGGSGNTIYF. CDR3 sequence (DNA): TGCGCCAGCAGCTTGGCGGCAGGGGGCTCTGGAAACACCATATATTTT.

The chain joins TRBV7-6 to TRBJ2-7, with 8 bases aligning to TRBD2. The CDR3 sequence is 15 residues long. Trimming cost V 5 bases and J 2 bases; bases outside gene matches: 8. The germline CDR1 and CDR2 sequences are SGHVS and FNYEAQ. This CDR3 is CASSPGGSGAYEQYF. CDR3 nucleotides: TGTGCCAGCAGCCCCGGTGGTAGCGGGGCCTACGAGCAGTACTTC.

The chain is built from TRBV7-2 and TRBJ2-7, with 7 positions matching TRBD1. V lost 5 bases to trimming and J lost 2 bases; unmatched junction nucleotides: 3. CDR1 and CDR2 (germline): SGHTA, FQGNSA. CDR3 size: 13 residues. CDR3 nucleotide sequence: TGTGCCAGCAGCCGGGACAGAACCTACGAGCAGTACTTC. This sequence encodes CASSRDRTYEQYF.

The rearrangement joins TRBV6-5 to TRBJ2-5, with TRBD2 matching 7 bases. The V segment lost 0 bases and the J segment 5 bases; nucleotides outside the gene matches: 6. Per the germline V gene, CDR1 is MNHEY and CDR2 is SVGAGI. The CDR3 covers 15 residues. Written as DNA, the CDR3 is TGTGCCAGCAGTTACTCGGGGGGGGACGGGGAGACCCAGTACTTC. Its translation: CASSYSGGDGETQYF.

The gene calls are TRBV30 and TRBJ2-5; 9 nucleotides match TRBD1. Gene TRBJ2-7 matches the end of the DNA better, so the J call may be wrong. Germline loops: CDR1 GTSNPN, CDR2 SVGIG (reference sequence). The CDR3 extends over 15 amino acids. CDR3 amino acids: CAWSKTGTGPYEQYF. CDR3 coding DNA: TGTGCCTGGAGTAAAACCGGGACAGGGCCTTACGAGCAGTACTTC.

The V and J genes are TRBV30 and TRBJ2-1; D call uncertain. This CDR3 is built from 14 residues. V lost 0 bases, J lost 5 bases, and 11 bases lay in between. CDR1 and CDR2 (germline): GTSNPN, SVGIG (reference sequence). DNA of the CDR3: TGTGCCTGGAGTGTACTGGTACCCGACAATGAGCAGTTCTTC. Translated: CAWSVLVPDNEQFF.

J is TRBJ1-1 and V is TRBV12-5; TRBD1 is a possible D gene (5 bases). Trimming shortened V by 5 bases and J by 5 bases, and 15 bases separated the two germline ends. The CDR3 contains 14 residues. Germline assignment: CDR1 LGHNT and CDR2 FRNRAP. CDR3 sequence reads: CASGPAGAWTEAFF. CDR3 nucleotides: TGTGCTAGTGGTCCGGCTGGGGCTTGGACTGAAGCTTTCTTT.

The CDR3 is CASSYSVQGIYEQYF. The DNA for the CDR3 is TGTGCCAGCAGTTACTCGGTTCAGGGTATATACGAGCAGTACTTC. This rearrangement joins TRBV6-5 to TRBJ2-7; a possible D gene is TRBD1 (5 bases). Germline CDR1 MNHEY, CDR2 SVGAGI. V lost 0 bases and J 4 bases, leaving 13 bases between the germline ends. This CDR3 has 15 residues.

The V and J genes are TRBV14 and TRBJ2-2; D is ambiguous. V was cut by 0 bases and J by 6 bases, with 11 bases left in between. Germline CDR1 SGHDN, CDR2 FVKESK. The CDR3 is made up of 15 amino acids. For the CDR3, the DNA is TGTGCCAGCAGCCAAGATTCCAGGCCTTCCGGGGAGCTGTTTTTT. It codes for CASSQDSRPSGELFF.

The chain has TRBV18 and TRBJ2-7; TRBD1 is a possible D gene (5 bases). The CDR3 is made up of 14 amino acids. Trimming cost V 4 bases and J 0 bases, with 10 bases left between them. Germline lookup yields CDR1 KGHSH and CDR2 LQKENI. For the CDR3, the DNA is TGTGCCAGCTCACATACAGGATCCTCCTACGAGCAGTACTTC. Protein product: CASSHTGSSYEQYF.

The chain links TRBV5-1 to TRBJ2-2; a possible D gene is TRBD2 (5 bases). There are 17 residues in the CDR3. From germline, CDR1 is SGHRS and CDR2 YFSETQ. The ends were cut back, 4 bases at V and 2 bases at J, with 18 bases in the middle. For the CDR3, the DNA is TGCGCCAGCAGCCGATCCGCTGGGCCGGGAAACACCGGGGAGCTGTTTTTT. Translating gives CASSRSAGPGNTGELFF.

The J gene is TRBJ2-2, the V gene TRBV6-4; 7 bases are shared with TRBD2. Germline V gene sequence: CDR1 MRHNA, CDR2 SNTAGT. V was clipped by 5 bases and J by 3 bases; unmatched bases: 15. The CDR3 has 18 residues. CDR3 DNA sequence: TGTGCCAGCAGTTGGACTAGGGAGTCCTCTCCTCACACCGGGGAGCTGTTTTTT. This encodes CASSWTRESSPHTGELFF.

The V gene is TRBV2, the J gene TRBJ1-2, with TRBD1 matching 7 bases. Per the germline V gene, CDR1 is SNHLY and CDR2 is FYNNEI. The CDR3 length is 14 residues. V was clipped by 7 bases and J by 4 bases; unmatched bases: 9. CDR3 DNA: TGTGCCAGCACTTTAGACCGGGACAGCTATGGCTACACCTTC. Its translation is CASTLDRDSYGYTF.

The chain links TRBV9 to TRBJ2-3; D perhaps matches TRBD2 (5 bases). The CDR3 loop spans 14 amino acids. The V end lost 4 bases, the J end lost 4 bases, and 13 bases lay between the germline ends. Germline loops: CDR1 SGDLS, CDR2 YYNGEE. The CDR3 bases are TGTGCCAGCAGCAAAGATGGGCGGGCAGATACGCAGTATTTT. This codes for CASSKDGRADTQYF.

The rearrangement uses TRBV18 and TRBJ2-7, with 8 bases that match TRBD1. CDR1 and CDR2 from the germline V gene are KGHSH and LQKENI. The V gene end was trimmed by 3 bases and the J gene end by 2 bases; junction bases not matched to a gene: 3. This CDR3 is built from 14 residues. The CDR3 bases are TGTGCCAGCTCACCGACAGGGGATACCTACGAGCAGTACTTC. Protein sequence: CASSPTGDTYEQYF.

This chain connects TRBV20-1 to TRBJ1-1, with TRBD1 matching 7 bases. The CDR3 consists of 10 residues. The V gene's germline CDR1 is DFQATT and CDR2 SNEGSKA (reference sequence). The CDR3 DNA follows: TGCAGCACAGGGGAAACTGAAGCTTTCTTT. The encoded protein is CSTGETEAFF.

V usage is TRBV6-5 and J usage is TRBJ1-5; D gene uncertain. The germline V and J ends were trimmed by 0 bases and 6 bases, with 9 bases remaining between them. This CDR3 is built from 14 residues. Germline CDR1 reads MNHEY; CDR2 reads SVGAGI. The DNA of the CDR3 is TGTGCCAGCAGTTACTCGCGAGGATCTCAGCCCCAGCATTTT. The encoded protein is CASSYSRGSQPQHF.

The rearrangement uses TRBV11-2 and TRBJ1-2; the match to TRBD1 covers 11 bases. V shed 1 base and J 6 bases; nucleotides not matched to a gene: 7. Germline V lookup: CDR1 SGHAT, CDR2 FQNNGV. The CDR3 sequence is 16 residues long. CDR3 loop: CASSLVGTGGGHGYTF. In nucleotides, the CDR3 is TGTGCCAGCAGCTTAGTCGGGACAGGGGGAGGTCATGGCTACACCTTC. The full variable domain, completed using reference TRBV11-2 and TRBJ1-2, is EAGVAQSPRYKIIEKRQSVAFWCNPISGHATLYWYQQILGQGPKLLIQFQNNGVVDDSQLPKDRFSAERLKGVDSTLKIQPAKLEDSAVYLCASSLVGTGGGHGYTFGSGTRLTVV.

The chain carries TRBV5-1 and TRBJ1-1, with 11 bases fitting TRBD1. Germline V gives CDR1 SGHRS, CDR2 YFSETQ. This CDR3 is built from 13 residues. V was pared by 5 bases and J by 5 bases, with 2 bases of the junction left unmatched. CDR3 DNA: TGCGCCAGCAGGGGGACAGGGGGAACTGAAGCTTTCTTT. It specifies CASRGTGGTEAFF.

This chain uses TRBV10-3 with TRBJ1-2, with D perhaps matching TRBD1 (6 bases). The CDR3 length is 14 residues. From germline, CDR1 is ENHRY and CDR2 SYGVKD. V lost 3 bases and J 2 bases, leaving 10 bases between the germline ends. The CDR3 loop is CAISDQGWNYGYTF. The CDR3 coding sequence is TGTGCCATCAGTGACCAGGGGTGGAACTATGGCTACACCTTC.

The chain employs TRBV19 and TRBJ1-2; 7 nucleotides match TRBD1. The V segment lost 4 bases and the J segment 5 bases; nucleotides outside the gene matches: 10. There are 15 residues in the CDR3. Germline values: CDR1 LNHDA, CDR2 SQIVND (reference sequence). The CDR3 here is CASSNPRQGRYGYTF. The DNA for the CDR3 is TGTGCCAGTAGTAACCCCCGACAGGGACGGTATGGCTACACCTTC.

The rearrangement links TRBV27 to TRBJ1-5; 7 bases align to TRBD1. V dropped 0 bases and J dropped 0; count of bases not matched to a gene: 8. The CDR3 loop spans 18 amino acids. Germline CDR1 and CDR2: MNHEY and SMNVEV (reference sequence). In DNA form, the CDR3 reads TGTGCCAGCAGTTTATCAGGGACAGACCCTTATAGCAATCAGCCCCAGCATTTT. It translates to CASSLSGTDPYSNQPQHF.

The rearrangement links TRBV2 to TRBJ1-2; 10 bases align to TRBD1. CDR1 and CDR2 from the germline V gene are SNHLY and FYNNEI. This CDR3 spans 17 amino acids. V lost 6 bases and J lost 4; bases outside the gene matches: 14. The CDR3 sequence: CASSLETPGQGSYGYTF. The CDR3 nucleotides read TGTGCCAGCAGCCTGGAAACACCGGGACAGGGGAGCTATGGCTACACCTTC.

The V gene is TRBV5-1, the J gene TRBJ1-2; tentatively, D is TRBD1 (6 bases). Germline V gene sequence: CDR1 SGHRS, CDR2 YFSETQ. CDR3 length equals 16 residues. The V gene lost 0 bases and the J gene lost 1 base, with 13 bases spanning the gap. In DNA form, the CDR3 reads TGCGCCAGCAGCTTGGAGGGAGACAGGAATAACTATGGCTACACCTTC. It specifies CASSLEGDRNNYGYTF.

This chain joins TRBV9 and TRBJ2-1; 9 bases are a match to TRBD2. Germline V gene sequence: CDR1 SGDLS, CDR2 YYNGEE. V trimming: 0 bases; J trimming: 12 bases; junction bases outside the gene matches: 13. The CDR3 has 16 residues. CDR3 residues: CASSVEGGLAWQVQFF. CDR3 sequence (DNA): TGTGCCAGCAGCGTAGAGGGAGGACTAGCGTGGCAGGTGCAGTTCTTC.

The V call is TRBV9, the J call TRBJ1-2; weak D call: TRBD1 (6 bases). Between the trimmed V and J ends, which lost 5 bases and 5 bases, there was a span of 7 bases. Per the germline V gene, CDR1 is SGDLS and CDR2 is YYNGEE. The CDR3 runs 11 residues. The CDR3 sequence: CASRDSYGYTF. CDR3 nucleotides: TGTGCCAGCAGGGACAGTTATGGCTACACCTTC. Complete variable domain (other parts from reference TRBV9 and TRBJ1-2): DSGVTQTPKHLITATGQRVTLRCSPRSGDLSVYWYQQSLDQGLQFLIQYYNGEERAKGNILERFSAQQFPDLHSELNLSSLELGDSALYFCASRDSYGYTFGSGTRLTVV.

The chain joins TRBV7-2 to TRBJ1-2, with 9 bases that match TRBD1. Germline trimming cut 5 bases from V and 6 bases from J; bases unmatched to any gene: 7. Germline CDR1 is SGHTA and CDR2 is FQGNSA. The CDR3 extends over 14 amino acids. The CDR3 is CASSDYGQGHGYTF. DNA for the CDR3: TGTGCCAGCAGCGATTACGGACAGGGGCATGGCTACACCTTC.